Below, 12 T cell receptor beta chains from the same sample are listed, as sequenced in a study of T-cell memory formation after mild COVID-19. TCRdb re-called the 5' RACE reads through MiXCR, storing one row per CDR3 protein. The table lists hundreds of thousands of distinct CDR3 sequences, approximately 13% of them singletons. What was sequenced was PBMCs or a T cell subset sorted from them (not recorded which). All receptors come from a man aged 18 to 30 who had mild COVID-19 (a few samples of this study predate the infection). Cell type and time point are not known.

The V and J genes are TRBV6-2 or TRBV6-3 and TRBJ1-5, with D possibly matching TRBD1 (5 bases). The CDR3 totals 15 residues. V shed 2 bases and J shed 5 bases, with 13 bases lying between them. CDR1 is MNHEY, CDR2 SVGEGT, per germline. The CDR3 is CASSYAEGSDQPQHF. DNA of the CDR3: TGTGCCAGCAGTTACGCGGAGGGGTCGGATCAGCCCCAGCATTTT.

This clonotype has only a few counts. The rearrangement uses TRBV3-1 and TRBJ2-1, with 9 bases that match TRBD2. The CDR3 runs 15 residues. Germline loops: CDR1 LGHDT, CDR2 YNNKEL (reference sequence). V was clipped by 1 base and J by 8 bases; unmatched bases: 6. The CDR3 DNA reads TGTGCCAGCAGCCAAGGCGGGGGGGTCTTCCATGAGCAGTTCTTC. It yields the protein CASSQGGGVFHEQFF.

The V call is TRBV20-1, the J call TRBJ2-1; 10 nucleotides agree with TRBD1. With 3 bases clipped from V and 12 bases from J, the junction kept 5 bases outside the gene matches. Germline values: CDR1 DFQATT, CDR2 SNEGSKA (reference sequence). This CDR3 spans 12 amino acids. The chain's CDR3 is CSARTGGAGQFF. For the CDR3, the DNA is TGCAGTGCTAGGACAGGGGGCGCGGGGCAGTTCTTC.

This clonotype was recorded only once. The chain has TRBV20-1 and TRBJ2-3, with a possible D match to TRBD1 (6 bases). From germline, CDR1 is DFQATT and CDR2 SNEGSKA (reference sequence). This CDR3 contains 12 residues. V dropped 0 bases and J dropped 11 bases, with 12 bases sitting between them. The CDR3 bases are TGCAGTGCTAGAGAAGGACAGATTAAGCAGTATTTT. The encoded protein is CSAREGQIKQYF.

V is TRBV6-5 and J is TRBJ1-2; D might be TRBD1 (5 bases). CDR1 is MNHEY, CDR2 SVGAGI, per germline. This CDR3 comprises 13 residues. V was shortened by 2 bases and J by 7 bases, with 11 bases between the two germline ends. CDR3: CASSYETVSGYTF. As DNA, the CDR3 is TGTGCCAGCAGTTACGAGACAGTCTCTGGCTACACCTTC.

The chain joins TRBV7-8 to TRBJ2-5, with D uncertain. Germline lookup yields CDR1 SGHVS and CDR2 FQNEAQ. V gave up 4 bases and J gave up 4 bases, with 4 bases separating them. The CDR3 is made up of 11 amino acids. The CDR3 DNA reads as TGTGCCAGCAGCTCATCAGAGACCCAGTACTTC. It is translated as CASSSSETQYF. Looking up the rest from reference TRBV7-8 and TRBJ2-5 gives the full variable domain: GAGVSQSPRYKVAKRGQDVALRCDPISGHVSLFWYQQALGQGPEFLTYFQNEAQLDKSGLPSDRFFAERPEGSVSTLKIQRTQQEDSAVYLCASSSSETQYFGPGTRLLVL.

This clonotype came up a few times. The chain recombines TRBV2 with TRBJ2-1, with 8 bases identical to TRBD1. Germline lookup yields CDR1 SNHLY and CDR2 FYNNEI. CDR3 length equals 13 residues. J was trimmed by 5 bases and V by 10 bases; bases with no gene match: 7. CDR3 sequence: CATLTGADNEQFF. The CDR3 bases are TGTGCCACCTTGACAGGGGCGGACAATGAGCAGTTCTTC. The variable domain in full, with the rest retrieved from reference TRBV2 and TRBJ2-1, is EPEVTQTPSHQVTQMGQEVILRCVPISNHLYFYWYRQILGQKVEFLVSFYNNEISEKSEIFDDQFSVERPDGSNFTLKIRSTKLEDSAMYFCATLTGADNEQFFGPGTRLTVL.

The table lists this clonotype with a count of one. One junction end does not reproduce the germline sequence, and a read error may be involved. This chain's CDR3 is CSVGTGLHKSPLHF. The CDR3 nucleotides are TGCAGTGTCGGGACAGGGCTTCATAAGTCACCCCTCCACTTT. The rearrangement links TRBV20-1 to TRBJ1-6; 9 bases are shared with TRBD1. CDR1 DFQATT and CDR2 SNEGSKA come from the germline V gene (reference sequence). The CDR3 is 14 amino acids.

This sequence joins TRBV7-3 and TRBJ2-3; weak D call: TRBD1 (6 bases). The V end was cut by 4 bases, the J end by 1 base, with 9 bases between. Germline-derived CDR1 and CDR2 are SGHTA and FQGTGA. The CDR3 loop spans 14 amino acids. CDR3 loop: CASSSYRGTDTQYF. CDR3 nucleotides: TGTGCCAGCAGCTCTTACAGGGGCACAGATACGCAGTATTTT.

The V and J genes are TRBV5-1 and TRBJ2-3; D tentatively reads TRBD1 or TRBD2 (5 bases each). Germline V gives CDR1 SGHRS, CDR2 YFSETQ. The CDR3 length is 15 residues. V was shortened by 4 bases and J by 0 bases, with 12 bases between the two germline ends. For the CDR3, the DNA is TGCGCCAGCAGCCTCAGGGACGGAAGCACAGATACGCAGTATTTT. Protein: CASSLRDGSTDTQYF.

The table lists this clonotype with a few counts. The chain links TRBV2 to TRBJ2-7; D possibly matches TRBD1 or TRBD2 (5 bases each). From germline, CDR1 is SNHLY and CDR2 FYNNEI. V was trimmed by 4 bases and J by 9 bases, leaving 19 bases between them. The CDR3 is 14 amino acids. The DNA of the CDR3 is TGTGCCAGCAGTGCCCCAGGGTGGGGGAAAGGGCAGTACGTC. Amino acid sequence: CASSAPGWGKGQYV.

DNA of the CDR3: TGTGCCGGGAAGTCCGGACCTACCGGGGAGCTGTTTTTT. Translating gives CAGKSGPTGELFF. The chain links TRBV6-2 or TRBV6-3 to TRBJ2-2; no reliable D call. This CDR3 has 13 residues. Looked up from germline, CDR1 is MNHEY and CDR2 is SVGEGT. Trimming removed 11 bases at V and 5 bases at J, with 15 bases between.